This T cell receptor (beta chain) was captured by sequencing in a study of beta chain features in type 1 diabetes (dated by TCRdb to the late 2010s). The study in broad terms: Mean age, gender distribution, total cell number and subset yield did not differ between patients and healthy donors. A total of 100 million to 110 million sorted cells were examined across all samples, and a strong correlation was observed between cell number per subset and RNA yield. Regulatory and stem cell-like memory subsets were isolated from only 8 patients and about eight healthy donors, whereas naive and central memory subsets came from all 28 donors. The study compared the TCRB repertoires of sorted circulating CD4+ T cell subsets in recently diagnosed type 1 diabetes patients with those in matched healthy donors. What the authors observed across the whole study: HLA sub-analyses involved small numbers of individuals, so any influence of HLA type on TCRB rearrangement remained unresolved. Because cDNA was sequenced instead of genomic DNA, activated cells with high expression could be over-represented, although the groups did not differ in activation or CD3 levels. Type 1 diabetes patients showed a moderate but significant shortening of TCRB CDR3 length in all four CD4+ subsets. Naive, central memory and regulatory TCRB repertoires appeared more similar among patients than among healthy donors. PCR may preferentially amplify shorter templates, but because patient and control samples were amplified and corrected together, any resulting skew would affect both groups equally. Fewer insertions and more nucleotide deletions at VDJ recombination sites were observed in patients with type 1 diabetes, implying thymic rearrangement abnormalities.

Comments on this clone: What antigen it recognizes has not been identified. No base quality values were provided; no much bigger clone lies one nucleotide off.

The entire amount of isolated RNA was reverse transcribed using the High Capacity cDNA Reverse Transcription Kit, so the sequenced TCRB transcripts were expressed ones. Deep immunoSEQ sequencing was performed on naive, central memory and regulatory T cell samples, with an average of roughly 3.6 million total reads per sample. Sorted cells were lysed in RLT buffer and RNA was extracted with DNase-treated RNeasy Micro or Mini kits, depending on cell number. Each cell subset was processed on its own to prevent cross-contamination, while patient and healthy donor samples were processed together. The immunoSEQ multiplex PCR was used to amplify TCRB sequences from cDNA, generating 87-bp fragments that spanned the CDR3 region. Sequencing of the amplicons was done on the Illumina HiSeq platform. The authors' pipeline ran thus. PCR bias was corrected computationally using synthetic template baselines, and reads within Hamming distance 2 were collapsed, with unmergeable singletons discarded. Reads were aligned against IMGT to assign V, D and J genes, CDR3 length and insertions or deletions at six rearrangement sites. Clonotype counts were normalized to sorted cell number within each subset before computing true diversity and Gini coefficients with the tcR R package. Repertoire sharing was quantified using the overlap coefficient calculated on TCRB nucleotide sequences. TCRdb limited this immuneACCESS table to in-frame rearrangements with V and J called. A share of clones is missing; checked studies link under half to unresolved V genes, and the rest is unexplained. D and trimming were read from the DNA, whereas the V and J calls and clone size are those reported in that table. Present in this sample are about 180,000 clones, roughly an eighth of which were seen just once. The ten biggest clones cover roughly 0.6% of the sample.

Each donor gave one peripheral blood draw, approximately 0.11 L on average, collected into heparinised tubes. Using a panel that included CD45RO, CCR7, CD25, CD127, CD95 and CD27, naive, central memory, regulatory and stem cell-like memory CD4+ T cells were sorted on a BD FACSAria II. Purity was above 95% for every sorted population. PBMCs were separated immediately by Lymphoprep density gradient centrifugation and were stained directly, without being cultured. To minimize batch effects, samples were stained and sorted in pairs, one healthy donor with one patient per experiment. In the germline V gene (reference sequence), CDR1 corresponds to LNHDA and CDR2 to SQIVND. The CDR3 numbers 14 residues from cysteine through phenylalanine. Only the CDR3 portion is preserved as DNA: 42 bases, with reading frame beginning at the first base. Relative to germline, V is missing 5 bases and J is missing 8 bases, with 8 bases of the junction outside any gene match.

The source of this sequence is a woman aged 18-35 years in good health. The rearrangement combines TRBV19 with TRBJ1-2; the central 10 bases match TRBD1. Sequenced sample: central memory CD4+ T cells from blood. The CDR3 loop reads CASSGTGAAEGYTF. At the DNA level, the sequence is TGTGCCAGTAGTGGGACAGGGGCCGCGGAGGGCTACACCTTC. Beyond the CDR3, the reference TRBV19 and TRBJ1-2 genes provide the residues; the full variable domain reads: DGGITQSPKYLFRKEGQNVTLSCEQNLNHDAMYWYRQDPGQGLRLIYYSQIVNDFQKGDIAEGYSVSREKKESFPLTVTSAQKNPTAFYLCASSGTGAAEGYTFGSGTRLTVV.